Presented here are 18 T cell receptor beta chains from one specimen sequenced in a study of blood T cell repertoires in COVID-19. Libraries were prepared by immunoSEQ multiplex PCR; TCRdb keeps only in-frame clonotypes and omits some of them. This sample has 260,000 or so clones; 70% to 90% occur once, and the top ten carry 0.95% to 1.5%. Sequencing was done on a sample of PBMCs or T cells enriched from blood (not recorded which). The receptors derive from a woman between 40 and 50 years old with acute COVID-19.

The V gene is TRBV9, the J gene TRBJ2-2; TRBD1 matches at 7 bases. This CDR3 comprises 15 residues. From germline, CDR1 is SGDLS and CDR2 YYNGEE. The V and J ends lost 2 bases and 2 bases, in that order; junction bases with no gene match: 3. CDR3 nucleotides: TGTGCCAGCAGCGTTATAGGGGGCAACACCGGGGAGCTGTTTTTT. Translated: CASSVIGGNTGELFF.

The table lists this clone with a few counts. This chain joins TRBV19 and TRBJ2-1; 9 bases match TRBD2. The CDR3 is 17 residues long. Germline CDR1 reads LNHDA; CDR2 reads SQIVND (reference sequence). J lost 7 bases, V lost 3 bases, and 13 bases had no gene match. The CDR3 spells CASSILFGGRASNEQFF. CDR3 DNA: TGTGCCAGTAGTATCTTATTTGGCGGGAGGGCGTCAAATGAGCAGTTCTTC.

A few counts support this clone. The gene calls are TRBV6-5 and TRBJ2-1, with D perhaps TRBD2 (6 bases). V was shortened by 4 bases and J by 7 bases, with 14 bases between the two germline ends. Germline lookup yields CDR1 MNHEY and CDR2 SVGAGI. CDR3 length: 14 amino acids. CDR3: CASSFRDSINEQFF. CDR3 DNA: TGTGCCAGCAGTTTCCGGGACTCTATTAATGAGCAGTTCTTC.

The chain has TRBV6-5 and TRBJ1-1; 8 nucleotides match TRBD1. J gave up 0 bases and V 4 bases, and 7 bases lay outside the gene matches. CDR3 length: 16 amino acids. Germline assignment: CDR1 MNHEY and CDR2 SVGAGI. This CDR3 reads CASSCLGQAMNTEAFF. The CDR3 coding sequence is TGTGCCAGCAGTTGCTTGGGACAGGCCATGAACACTGAAGCTTTCTTT.

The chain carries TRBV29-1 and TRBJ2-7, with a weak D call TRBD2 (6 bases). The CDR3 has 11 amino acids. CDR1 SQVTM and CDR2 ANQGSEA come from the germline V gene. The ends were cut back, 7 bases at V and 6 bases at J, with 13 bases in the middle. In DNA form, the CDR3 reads TGCAGCGCCCAGGAGGGGAGCGAGCAGTACTTC. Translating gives CSAQEGSEQYF.

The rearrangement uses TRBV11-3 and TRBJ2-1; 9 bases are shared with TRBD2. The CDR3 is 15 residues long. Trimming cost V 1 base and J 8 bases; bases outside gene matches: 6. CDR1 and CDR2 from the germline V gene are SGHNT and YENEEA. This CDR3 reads CASSLVAGVTYEQFF. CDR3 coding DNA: TGTGCCAGCAGCTTAGTAGCGGGAGTTACCTATGAGCAGTTCTTC.

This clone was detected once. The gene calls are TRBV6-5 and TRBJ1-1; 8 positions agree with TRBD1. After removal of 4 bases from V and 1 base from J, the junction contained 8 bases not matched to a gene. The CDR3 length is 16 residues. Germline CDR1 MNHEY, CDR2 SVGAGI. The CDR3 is CASSFTQTGANTEAFF. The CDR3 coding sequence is TGTGCCAGCAGTTTCACCCAGACAGGGGCGAACACTGAAGCTTTCTTT.

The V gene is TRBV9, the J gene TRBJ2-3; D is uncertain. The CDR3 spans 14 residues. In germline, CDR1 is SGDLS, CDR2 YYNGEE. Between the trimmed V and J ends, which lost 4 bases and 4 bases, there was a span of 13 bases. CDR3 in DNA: TGTGCCAGCAGCCTGGATAGCTTGGCAGATACGCAGTATTTT. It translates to CASSLDSLADTQYF.

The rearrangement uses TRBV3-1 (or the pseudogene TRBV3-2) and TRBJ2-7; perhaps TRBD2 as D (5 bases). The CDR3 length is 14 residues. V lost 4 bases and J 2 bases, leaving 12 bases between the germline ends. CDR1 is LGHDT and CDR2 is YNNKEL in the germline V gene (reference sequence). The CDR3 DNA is TGTGCCAGCAGCCGCCTGACTATGGCCTACGAGCAGTACTTC. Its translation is CASSRLTMAYEQYF.

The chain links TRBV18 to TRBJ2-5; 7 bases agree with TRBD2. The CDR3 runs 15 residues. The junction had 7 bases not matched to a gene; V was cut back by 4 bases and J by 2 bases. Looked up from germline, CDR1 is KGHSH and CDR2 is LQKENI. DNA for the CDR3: TGTGCCAGCTCACGGCGTCCTAGCGGACAAGAGACCCAGTACTTC. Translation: CASSRRPSGQETQYF.

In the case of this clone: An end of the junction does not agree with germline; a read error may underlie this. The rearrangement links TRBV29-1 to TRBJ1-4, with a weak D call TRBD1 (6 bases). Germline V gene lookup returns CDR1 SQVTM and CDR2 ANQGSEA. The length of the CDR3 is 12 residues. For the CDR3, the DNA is TGCAGCGTTCAAGAGACAGGTGAAAAACTGTTTTTT. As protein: CSVQETGEKLFF.

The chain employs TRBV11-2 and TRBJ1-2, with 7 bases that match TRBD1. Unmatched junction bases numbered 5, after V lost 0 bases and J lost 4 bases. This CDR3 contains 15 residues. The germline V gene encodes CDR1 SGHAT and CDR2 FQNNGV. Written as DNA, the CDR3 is TGTGCCAGCAGCTTAGATCTTAGGGGGCCCTATGGCTACACCTTC. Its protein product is CASSLDLRGPYGYTF.

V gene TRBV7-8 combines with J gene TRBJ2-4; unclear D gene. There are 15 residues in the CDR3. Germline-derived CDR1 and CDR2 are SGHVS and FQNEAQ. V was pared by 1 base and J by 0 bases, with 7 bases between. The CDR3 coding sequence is TGTGCCAGCAGCTTAGATCCAGGAGCCAAAAACATTCAGTACTTC. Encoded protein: CASSLDPGAKNIQYF.

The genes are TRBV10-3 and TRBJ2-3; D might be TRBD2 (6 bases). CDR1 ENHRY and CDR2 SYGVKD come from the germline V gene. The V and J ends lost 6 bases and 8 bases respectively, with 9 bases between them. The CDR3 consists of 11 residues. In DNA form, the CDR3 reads TGTGCCATCAGGAGGGGAGGTACGCAGTATTTT. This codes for CAIRRGGTQYF.

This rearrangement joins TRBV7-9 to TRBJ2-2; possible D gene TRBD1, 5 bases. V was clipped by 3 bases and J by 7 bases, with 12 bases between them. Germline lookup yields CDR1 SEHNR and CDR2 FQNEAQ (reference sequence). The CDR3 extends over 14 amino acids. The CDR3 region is CASSFFQGVGELFF. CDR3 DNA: TGTGCCAGCAGCTTCTTCCAAGGGGTCGGGGAGCTGTTTTTT.

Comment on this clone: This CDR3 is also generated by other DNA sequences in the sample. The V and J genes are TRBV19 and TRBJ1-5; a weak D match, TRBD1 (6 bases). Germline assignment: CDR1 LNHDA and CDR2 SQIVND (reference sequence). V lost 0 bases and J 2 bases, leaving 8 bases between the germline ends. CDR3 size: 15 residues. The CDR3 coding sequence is TGTGCCAGTAGTATAGAAGGGGGTCGCAATCAGCCCCAGCATTTT. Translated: CASSIEGGRNQPQHF.

CDR3 region: CASSSGTGPYGYTF. In DNA, the CDR3 is TGTGCCAGCAGCTCCGGGACAGGGCCGTATGGCTACACCTTC. This sequence joins TRBV11-3 and TRBJ1-2; 9 bases match TRBD1. The J segment lost 5 bases and the V segment lost 4 bases, leaving 5 bases of the junction unmatched. The CDR3 has 14 residues. Germline V gene lookup returns CDR1 SGHNT and CDR2 YENEEA. The full variable domain, rest sourced from reference TRBV11-3 and TRBJ1-2, is EAGVVQSPRYKIIEKKQPVAFWCNPISGHNTLYWYLQNLGQGPELLIRYENEEAVDDSQLPKDRFSAERLKGVDSTLKIQPAELGDSAVYLCASSSGTGPYGYTFGSGTRLTVV.

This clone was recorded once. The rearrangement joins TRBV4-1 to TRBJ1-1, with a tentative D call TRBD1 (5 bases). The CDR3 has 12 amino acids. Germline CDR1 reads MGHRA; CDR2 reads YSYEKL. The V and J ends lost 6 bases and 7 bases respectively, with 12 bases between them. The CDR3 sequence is CASRGLGIEAFF. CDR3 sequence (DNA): TGCGCCAGCAGGGGACTCGGGATTGAAGCTTTCTTT.